Below, 18 T cell receptor beta chains from the same sample are listed, as sequenced in a study of multiple sclerosis patients with progressive multifocal leukoencephalopathy. Stated time point: before natalizumab initiation. Some clones are missing from TCRdb's copy, which holds only in-frame ones; the method was immunoSEQ multiplex PCR. The table has 25,000 to 35,000 clones, about nine tenths seen once; the top ten hold over 1.3%. Sequenced sample: PBMCs. All receptors come from a human donor with multiple sclerosis.

The chain joins TRBV5-4 to TRBJ1-1, with 7 nucleotides matching TRBD1. The CDR3 is made up of 12 amino acids. Per germline, CDR1 SGHNT and CDR2 YYREEE (reference sequence). V shed 4 bases, J shed 11 bases, and the junction held 8 bases outside the gene matches. The CDR3 loop is CASSPEGASAFF. In DNA, the CDR3 is TGTGCCAGCAGCCCCGAGGGGGCGAGTGCTTTCTTT. Combining the CDR3 with reference TRBV5-4 and TRBJ1-1 gives the whole variable domain ETGVTQSPTHLIKTRGQQVTLRCSSQSGHNTVSWYQQALGQGPQFIFQYYREEENGRGNFPPRFSGLQFPNYSSELNVNALELDDSALYLCASSPEGASAFFGQGTRLTVV.

The chain uses TRBV7-9 and TRBJ2-7; maybe TRBD2 (5 bases). Germline V gene lookup returns CDR1 SEHNR and CDR2 FQNEAQ (reference sequence). The CDR3 loop spans 16 amino acids. Trimming took 5 bases from V and 2 from J, leaving 19 bases between them. The CDR3, as DNA: TGTGCCAGCAGCCTCTTAACCAGCGGCCCAACCTACGAGCAGTACTTC. This encodes CASSLLTSGPTYEQYF.

Written as DNA, the CDR3 is TGCGCCAGCAGCCGAGAACCCGGGACTAGCGGATCCAATGAGCAGTTCTTC. Its translation: CASSREPGTSGSNEQFF. The chain couples TRBV4-3 to TRBJ2-1; TRBD2 agrees at 11 bases. Trimming cost V 4 bases and J 6 bases; bases outside gene matches: 11. The CDR3 spans 17 residues. Per germline, CDR1 LGHNA and CDR2 YSLEER.

The rearrangement uses TRBV7-9 and TRBJ2-1, with 12 bases fitting TRBD2. Germline V gives CDR1 SEHNR, CDR2 FQNEAQ (reference sequence). J lost 10 bases, V lost 5 bases, and 9 bases had no gene match. CDR3 length: 15 amino acids. In DNA, the CDR3 is TGTGCCAGCAGCCCACCTAGCGGGAGGGTTAGGGAGCAGTTCTTC. This sequence encodes CASSPPSGRVREQFF.

The chain recombines TRBV5-1 with TRBJ2-2; 13 positions agree with TRBD2. Germline trimming cut 5 bases from V and 2 bases from J; bases unmatched to any gene: 6. CDR1 is SGHRS and CDR2 is YFSETQ in the germline V gene. CDR3 length: 17 amino acids. The CDR3 protein is CASRYPGLAGNTGELFF. CDR3 coding DNA: TGCGCCAGCAGATATCCGGGACTAGCGGGAAACACCGGGGAGCTGTTTTTT.

CDR3: CASSGPEAFF. CDR3 DNA: TGTGCCAGCAGTGGGCCTGAAGCTTTCTTT. The chain employs TRBV2 and TRBJ1-1; D remains unclear. The length of the CDR3 is 10 residues. Deletions cut 4 bases from V and 6 bases from J, with 3 bases between. Looked up from germline, CDR1 is SNHLY and CDR2 is FYNNEI.

V and J are TRBV4-2 and TRBJ1-4; 7 positions match TRBD1. Germline CDR1 LGHNA, CDR2 YNFKEQ. The length of the CDR3 is 15 residues. V shed 3 bases and J 6 bases; nucleotides not matched to a gene: 7. The CDR3 protein is CASSHGGQVDEKLFF. CDR3 coding DNA: TGTGCCAGCAGCCATGGTGGACAGGTCGATGAAAAACTGTTTTTT.

This chain uses TRBV10-3 with TRBJ1-1; the D gene is possibly TRBD1 (5 bases). V lost 5 bases to trimming and J lost 1 base, with 8 bases between them. Germline CDR1 and CDR2: ENHRY and SYGVKD. The CDR3 length is 13 residues. CDR3 sequence (DNA): TGTGCCATCAGTCGGGGGAAGAACACTGAAGCTTTCTTT. Translating it yields CAISRGKNTEAFF.

This clone was counted a few times. The genes are TRBV5-6 and TRBJ1-3, with D hard to call. The CDR3 sequence is 17 residues long. The germline V and J ends were trimmed by 0 bases and 0 bases, with 13 bases remaining between them. The germline V gene has CDR1 SGHDT and CDR2 YYEEEE. The CDR3 reads CASSLALGIGSGNTIYF. CDR3 coding DNA: TGTGCCAGCAGCTTGGCCTTGGGGATAGGCTCTGGAAACACCATATATTTT.

In DNA form, the CDR3 reads TGCGCCAGCAGCTTGGGGGACAGGGGCGTAGGTATTGGGTTCTTC. This encodes CASSLGDRGVGIGFF. This chain joins TRBV5-1 and TRBJ2-1; 10 nucleotides agree with TRBD1. Trimming took 0 bases from V and 15 from J; bases not matched to a gene: 12. This CDR3 has 15 amino acids. Germline CDR1 SGHRS, CDR2 YFSETQ.

The V and J genes are TRBV6-5 and TRBJ2-2; D remains ambiguous. V lost 4 bases to trimming and J lost 7 bases, with 10 bases between them. Germline V gene lookup returns CDR1 MNHEY and CDR2 SVGAGI. This CDR3 contains 13 residues. The CDR3: CASSSRAVGELFF. DNA for the CDR3: TGTGCCAGCAGTTCCCGGGCGGTCGGGGAGCTGTTTTTT.

J is TRBJ2-7 and V is TRBV5-1; maybe TRBD1 (6 bases). From germline, CDR1 is SGHRS and CDR2 YFSETQ. The CDR3 spans 15 residues. Trimming cost V 4 bases and J 0 bases, with 14 bases left between them. Here the CDR3 reads CASSHDRKGSYEQYF. For the CDR3, the DNA is TGCGCCAGCAGCCACGACAGGAAGGGCTCCTACGAGCAGTACTTC.

This chain uses TRBV19 with TRBJ2-6; either TRBD1 or TRBD2 may fit D (6 bases each). Germline CDR1 and CDR2: LNHDA and SQIVND (reference sequence). Trimming cost V 3 bases and J 4 bases, with 10 bases left between them. This CDR3 has 15 residues. CDR3 bases: TGTGCCAGTAGTATGGGGGGCGCCGGGGCCAACGTCCTGACTTTC. Protein sequence: CASSMGGAGANVLTF.

The gene calls are TRBV5-6 and TRBJ1-4; a possible D gene is TRBD1 (5 bases). The germline V gene encodes CDR1 SGHDT and CDR2 YYEEEE. V was clipped by 4 bases and J by 11 bases, with 15 bases between them. This CDR3 is 13 amino acids long. In nucleotides, the CDR3 is TGTGCCAGCAGCCGGGACCCATTAGAGAAACTGTTTTTT. The encoded protein is CASSRDPLEKLFF.

In this sample, this clone turned up a few times. The CDR3 DNA reads TGTGCCAGCAGTCCCCTGGCGGGAGTGGTATCCTACGAGCAGTACTTC. Encoded protein: CASSPLAGVVSYEQYF. The chain employs TRBV7-2 and TRBJ2-7, with 7 bases lining up with TRBD2. The CDR3 totals 16 residues. Germline CDR1 and CDR2: SGHTA and FQGNSA. The trim removed 6 bases at V and 1 base at J, leaving 12 bases unmatched.

The chain employs TRBV5-8 and TRBJ1-2; no clear D gene. Per the germline V gene, CDR1 is SGHTS and CDR2 is YDEGEE. The CDR3 extends over 15 amino acids. V was cut by 9 bases and J by 3 bases, with 21 bases left in between. The CDR3 is CANPPLGTVYYGYTF. CDR3 nucleotides: TGTGCCAATCCCCCTCTGGGCACCGTATACTATGGCTACACCTTC.

For the CDR3, the DNA is TGTGCCAGCAGTGCCAGCGGGAAGGTATACAATGAGCAGTTCTTC. Amino acids: CASSASGKVYNEQFF. V gene TRBV28 combines with J gene TRBJ2-1, with 7 bases matching TRBD2. Germline CDR1 is MDHEN and CDR2 is SYDVKM. V lost 5 bases and J lost 4; bases outside the gene matches: 8. The CDR3 contains 15 residues.

The J gene is TRBJ2-7, the V gene TRBV18; the match to TRBD1 covers 9 bases. Germline assignment: CDR1 KGHSH and CDR2 LQKENI. This CDR3 comprises 17 residues. V was pared by 3 bases and J by 1 base, with 10 bases of the junction left unmatched. The CDR3 sequence: CASSPKITGQGSYEQYF. Here the CDR3 DNA reads TGTGCCAGCTCACCCAAAATTACAGGACAGGGGTCCTACGAGCAGTACTTC.